This T cell receptor (beta chain) was retrieved from a study of shared clonotypes between healthy human individuals. TCRdb's copy holds only in-frame clones and misses some; the assay was immunoSEQ multiplex PCR. The sample includes about 1,500,000 clones, 95% to 97% seen only once; the top ten take approximately 1.1%. The CDR3 extends over 14 amino acids. The germline V gene encodes CDR1 SGHVS and CDR2 FNYEAQ. V shed 2 bases and J shed 1 base, with 9 bases lying between them. The sequenced sample consisted of naive CD4+ T cells sorted from blood. Subset denoted: CD45RA+ positively selected. V usage is TRBV7-6 and J usage is TRBJ2-7, with TRBD2 as a possible D gene (6 bases). The sequence derives from a man aged 30-40 years in good health. This chain's CDR3 is CASSLLRGSYEQYF. The CDR3 DNA sequence: TGTGCCAGCAGCTTATTACGGGGGTCCTACGAGCAGTACTTC.